This T cell receptor (beta chain) was recorded in a study of T cells in women clearing cervical HPV infection. Study summary: Controls gave blood once infection was undetectable; cases at lesion identification.

Profiled with immunoSEQ multiplex PCR; TCRdb holds only in-frame clones, not every one. The sample has some 39,000 clones; the top ten hold roughly 1.6%. The V segment lost 0 bases and the J segment 3 bases; nucleotides outside the gene matches: 4. Germline lookup yields CDR1 SGHAT and CDR2 FQNNGV. This CDR3 comprises 15 residues. With respect to this clone: The read gets to within 3 residues of the CDR3 end, and the germline J gene fills in the rest.

The sample comprised blood buffy coat. This chain uses TRBV11-2 with TRBJ2-5; 7 bases match TRBD2. The TCR sequence derives from a woman between 18 and 75 years old with a cervical HPV16 infection that either progressed to CIN3+ or cleared (not recorded which). The CDR3 protein is CASSLDWTREETQYF. The covered CDR3 bases are TGTGCCAGCAGCTTAGATTGGACTAGGGAAGAGACC.